The 27 T cell receptor beta chains given below trace back to one sample, sequenced in a study of blood T cell repertoires in COVID-19. Some clones are missing from TCRdb's copy, which holds only in-frame ones; the method was immunoSEQ multiplex PCR. Of 100,000 or so clones listed, about 80% are singletons. Sequencing input: peripheral blood. These TCRs come from a woman in her 70s with acute or convalescent COVID-19.

This sequence joins TRBV5-5 and TRBJ2-5; TRBD2 might be the D (5 bases). Trimming cost V 0 bases and J 2 bases, with 11 bases left between them. The CDR3 runs to 15 residues. Germline V gives CDR1 SGHKS, CDR2 YYEKEE (reference sequence). CDR3 sequence reads: CASSLESGKQETQYF. Written as DNA, the CDR3 is TGTGCCAGCAGCTTGGAGTCGGGAAAACAAGAGACCCAGTACTTC. Drawing the rest from reference TRBV5-5 and TRBJ2-5, the complete variable domain is DAGVTQSPTHLIKTRGQQVTLRCSPISGHKSVSWYQQVLGQGPQFIFQYYEKEERGRGNFPDRFSARQFPNYSSELNVNALLLGDSALYLCASSLESGKQETQYFGPGTRLLVL.

This chain joins TRBV5-5 and TRBJ1-2; 10 bases are shared with TRBD1. The CDR3 totals 17 residues. Trimming at V came to 1 base and at J to 2 bases, leaving 8 bases not matched to a gene. Germline loops: CDR1 SGHKS, CDR2 YYEKEE (reference sequence). CDR3 bases: TGTGCCAGCAGCTTGATACTAGGGGGACAGGGGAACTATGGCTACACCTTC. This gives the protein CASSLILGGQGNYGYTF.

The table lists this clone with a count of one. This chain uses TRBV18 with TRBJ2-2, with a weak D call TRBD1 (6 bases). Trimming took 2 bases from V and 5 from J, leaving 9 bases between them. There are 14 residues in the CDR3. CDR1 and CDR2 from the germline V gene are KGHSH and LQKENI. CDR3 nucleotide sequence: TGTGCCAGCTCACCAGGGGGCTTAACCGGGGAGCTGTTTTTT. This translates into CASSPGGLTGELFF.

This clone occurred a few times. This chain connects TRBV7-3 to TRBJ1-2; tentative D call: TRBD1 (6 bases). Trimming removed 3 bases at V and 0 bases at J, with 8 bases between. Looked up from germline, CDR1 is SGHTA and CDR2 is FQGTGA. CDR3 length equals 14 residues. CDR3 DNA: TGTGCCAGCAGCTTGGACAGAGCTAACTATGGCTACACCTTC. Amino acid sequence: CASSLDRANYGYTF.

The sample holds a few counts of this clone. The chain combines TRBV7-9 with TRBJ2-2, with TRBD1 matching 7 bases. Looked up from germline, CDR1 is SEHNR and CDR2 is FQNEAQ (reference sequence). Trimming at V came to 3 bases and at J to 1 base, leaving 5 bases not matched to a gene. The CDR3 sequence is 16 residues long. The DNA for the CDR3 is TGTGCCAGCAGCTTGAGGCGGACAGGGAACACCGGGGAGCTGTTTTTT. It specifies CASSLRRTGNTGELFF.

This clone was observed a handful of times. The chain links TRBV30 to TRBJ1-2; 8 bases are shared with TRBD1. The CDR3 is made up of 11 amino acids. Trimming took 7 bases from V and 8 from J; bases not matched to a gene: 6. The germline V gene encodes CDR1 GTSNPN and CDR2 SVGIG (reference sequence). The CDR3 sequence: CAYQGAGGYTF. The CDR3 nucleotides read TGTGCCTATCAGGGGGCGGGCGGCTACACCTTC.

This clone was counted a single time. This chain joins TRBV10-3 and TRBJ1-4, with 8 bases fitting TRBD1. Trimming cost V 6 bases and J 8 bases; bases outside gene matches: 8. Germline CDR1 is ENHRY and CDR2 is SYGVKD. The CDR3 is made up of 14 amino acids. In DNA, the CDR3 is TGTGCCATCAGCCAGACAGGGGAGGGCGAAAAACTGTTTTTT. Its translation is CAISQTGEGEKLFF.

The rearrangement links TRBV5-1 to TRBJ1-1, with TRBD1 matching 8 bases. The germline CDR1 and CDR2 sequences are SGHRS and YFSETQ. This CDR3 contains 14 residues. J was trimmed by 3 bases and V by 1 base; bases with no gene match: 2. DNA for the CDR3: TGCGCCAGCAGCTTGACAGGGGGGGACACTGAAGCTTTCTTT. Translating gives CASSLTGGDTEAFF.

J is TRBJ1-4 and V is TRBV18, with a tentative D call TRBD1 (6 bases). Between the trimmed V and J ends, which lost 6 bases and 0 bases, there was a span of 11 bases. There are 15 residues in the CDR3. CDR1 and CDR2 (germline): KGHSH, LQKENI. CDR3 residues: CASSRDTTTNEKLFF. The DNA of the CDR3 is TGTGCCAGCTCTCGGGACACCACAACTAATGAAAAACTGTTTTTT.

The rearrangement joins TRBV6-2 or TRBV6-3 to TRBJ1-2, with 12 bases identical to TRBD1. The CDR3 runs 13 residues. Trimming removed 6 bases from V and 7 bases from J; junction bases left unmatched: 3. The germline V gene encodes CDR1 MNHEY and CDR2 SVGEGT. The DNA of the CDR3 is TGTGCCAGCAGCCCGGGACAGGGGGCTGGCTACACCTTC. It yields the protein CASSPGQGAGYTF.

This chain links TRBV2 with TRBJ1-5; 11 bases agree with TRBD1. V shed 5 bases, J shed 7 bases, and the junction held 4 bases outside the gene matches. The CDR3 contains 14 residues. Germline loops: CDR1 SNHLY, CDR2 FYNNEI. The CDR3 spells CASSTGQGEQPQHF. In nucleotides, the CDR3 is TGTGCCAGCAGTACGGGACAGGGGGAACAGCCCCAGCATTTT.

J is TRBJ2-3 and V is TRBV19; 10 bases match TRBD2. CDR3 length equals 16 residues. V was clipped by 7 bases and J by 6 bases; unmatched bases: 13. CDR1 LNHDA and CDR2 SQIVND come from the germline V gene (reference sequence). Here the CDR3 reads CASNPEGLAGVDTQYF. Written as DNA, the CDR3 is TGTGCCAGTAATCCCGAGGGGCTAGCGGGGGTGGATACGCAGTATTTT.

The genes are TRBV2 and TRBJ1-2, with 7 positions matching TRBD1. The CDR3 sequence is 15 residues long. Trimming at V came to 4 bases and at J to 2 bases, leaving 7 bases not matched to a gene. CDR1 is SNHLY and CDR2 is FYNNEI in the germline V gene. The CDR3 loop is CASSVGQVQNYGYTF. CDR3 DNA sequence: TGTGCCAGCAGTGTTGGACAGGTCCAAAACTATGGCTACACCTTC.

The genes are TRBV19 and TRBJ1-4; no firm D call. Deletions cut 3 bases from V and 0 bases from J, with 11 bases between. Germline CDR1 and CDR2: LNHDA and SQIVND (reference sequence). The CDR3 sequence is 16 residues long. The CDR3 region is CASSMEGYATNEKLFF. CDR3 DNA: TGTGCCAGTAGTATGGAGGGCTATGCAACTAATGAAAAACTGTTTTTT.

V gene TRBV5-1 combines with J gene TRBJ1-4, with D possibly being TRBD1 (5 bases). V was clipped by 4 bases and J by 6 bases, with 16 bases between them. In germline, CDR1 is SGHRS, CDR2 YFSETQ. The CDR3 loop spans 15 amino acids. The CDR3 reads CASSHRRGTDEKLFF. The CDR3 nucleotides read TGCGCCAGCAGCCATCGACGCGGGACGGATGAAAAACTGTTTTTT.

The chain links TRBV6-5 to TRBJ1-2; 8 bases are shared with TRBD1. Per the germline V gene, CDR1 is MNHEY and CDR2 is SVGAGI. The CDR3 totals 15 residues. J was trimmed by 4 bases and V by 6 bases; bases with no gene match: 10. As DNA, the CDR3 is TGTGCCAGCAGGTTTCAGGGGGCGCGGGGCTATGGCTACACCTTC. Its translation is CASRFQGARGYGYTF.

This chain connects TRBV24-1 to TRBJ2-7; 7 nucleotides align to TRBD2. The CDR3 is 15 residues long. Per the germline V gene, CDR1 is KGHDR and CDR2 is SFDVKD. V lost 12 bases to trimming and J lost 3 bases; unmatched junction nucleotides: 16. CDR3 loop: CAPRGSRASGYEQYV. CDR3 DNA: TGTGCCCCTCGAGGGTCGAGGGCTAGCGGCTACGAGCAGTACGTC.

CDR3: CASTLTGEVSPLHF. The DNA of the CDR3 is TGTGCCAGCACCCTGACAGGGGAGGTATCGCCCCTCCACTTT. The rearrangement uses TRBV28 and TRBJ1-6; TRBD1 aligns across 8 bases. The V and J ends lost 7 bases and 13 bases, in that order; junction bases with no gene match: 12. CDR3 length: 14 residues. Germline V CDR1 and CDR2: MDHEN, SYDVKM.

The genes are TRBV18 and TRBJ1-5; perhaps TRBD1 as D (5 bases). V lost 2 bases and J lost 6, with 17 bases in between. Germline CDR1 KGHSH, CDR2 LQKENI. This CDR3 region has 16 residues. In DNA, the CDR3 is TGTGCCAGCTCACCAACTGTCTTTCCGGGGGGTCAGCCCCAGCATTTT. Translation: CASSPTVFPGGQPQHF.

This chain connects TRBV29-1 to TRBJ1-5; 8 nucleotides align to TRBD1. Germline lookup yields CDR1 SQVTM and CDR2 ANQGSEA. This CDR3 has 13 amino acids. J was trimmed by 6 bases and V by 8 bases; bases with no gene match: 9. The DNA of the CDR3 is TGCAGCACCCAGACAGGGGAAGGTCAGCCCCAGCATTTT. Translation: CSTQTGEGQPQHF.

This sequence joins TRBV7-2 and TRBJ2-7, with TRBD2 identical over 8 bases. J lost 4 bases, V lost 0 bases, and 2 bases had no gene match. Germline V lookup: CDR1 SGHTA, CDR2 FQGNSA. CDR3 length equals 14 residues. This CDR3 is CASSLASGVYEQYF. The CDR3 region has the DNA TGTGCCAGCAGCTTAGCTAGCGGGGTATACGAGCAGTACTTC.

This chain joins TRBV5-1 and TRBJ1-1, with D perhaps TRBD1 (6 bases). Trimming took off 0 bases at V and 4 bases at J, with 13 bases between the two ends. Germline values: CDR1 SGHRS, CDR2 YFSETQ. The CDR3 is made up of 15 amino acids. CDR3 sequence reads: CASSLVVLGGTEAFF. Written as DNA, the CDR3 is TGCGCCAGCAGCTTGGTGGTTTTAGGGGGCACTGAAGCTTTCTTT.

The gene calls are TRBV7-2 and TRBJ2-5; D unresolved. The CDR3 runs to 13 residues. Trimming pared 0 bases from V and 2 bases from J, leaving 4 bases between. Germline loops: CDR1 SGHTA, CDR2 FQGNSA. The CDR3 sequence is CASSLARQETQYF. In nucleotides, the CDR3 is TGTGCCAGCAGCTTAGCGAGGCAAGAGACCCAGTACTTC.

This rearrangement joins TRBV7-7 to TRBJ2-1; perhaps TRBD1 as D (6 bases). Trimming took off 5 bases at V and 3 bases at J, with 14 bases between the two ends. Germline V gives CDR1 SSHAT, CDR2 FNYEAQ (reference sequence). The CDR3 has 15 amino acids. CDR3 sequence (DNA): TGTGCCAGCAGCCCGACAGGTTCTGTCTACAATGAGCAGTTCTTC. Protein: CASSPTGSVYNEQFF.

The gene calls are TRBV6-4 and TRBJ2-7, with 7 bases aligning to TRBD1. The CDR3 is made up of 15 amino acids. Germline V gene data show CDR1 as MRHNA and CDR2 as SNTAGT. With V trimmed by 6 bases and J by 6 bases, 14 bases remained unmatched. CDR3 bases: TGTGCCAGCAGGATGTCGGACAGGCTTGGATCCGAGCAGTACGTC. This sequence encodes CASRMSDRLGSEQYV.

This sequence joins TRBV13 and TRBJ1-1; a weak D match, TRBD1 (5 bases). The germline V gene encodes CDR1 PRHDT and CDR2 FYEKMQ (reference sequence). Trimming removed 2 bases at V and 2 bases at J, with 9 bases between. The CDR3 has 14 amino acids. CDR3 sequence reads: CASSLRQGNTEAFF. CDR3 nucleotide sequence: TGTGCCAGCAGCTTACGTCAGGGAAACACTGAAGCTTTCTTT.

The rearrangement uses TRBV13 and TRBJ1-3; the match to TRBD1 covers 7 bases. The V segment lost 5 bases and the J segment 0 bases; nucleotides outside the gene matches: 7. Germline assignment: CDR1 PRHDT and CDR2 FYEKMQ (reference sequence). There are 16 residues in the CDR3. CDR3 sequence: CASSQRGRYSGNTIYF. In DNA form, the CDR3 reads TGTGCCAGCAGCCAGAGGGGGCGGTACTCTGGAAACACCATATATTTT.